What follows is one TCR beta chain and its context. Its antigen is unidentified. The data were obtained in a study of shared clonotypes between healthy human individuals. A 200 ng quantity of DNA, roughly 29,000 T cell genomes, went into the sorted-subset replicate PCRs. The table came from immunoSEQ multiplex PCR; TCRdb's copy has only in-frame clones and leaves some out. The repertoire consists of 1 million to 1.2 million clones, with 70% to 85% occurring once and the leading ten covering roughly 0.83%. Study results and caveats: Generation of non-shared clonotypes was less probable than generation of clonotypes shared by all four donors. Blood was the only sampled material, and tissue repertoires likely differ.

With 4 bases clipped from V and 3 bases from J, the junction kept 18 bases outside the gene matches. The CDR3 covers 18 residues. Looked up from germline, CDR1 is SGHRS and CDR2 is YFSETQ. Material: memory CD4+ T cells from PBMCs. The subset is: CD45RA-negative fraction. The V and J genes are TRBV5-1 and TRBJ1-2; 7 bases fit TRBD1. The receptor was isolated from a man between 18 and 35 years old in good health. Some clones in this sample may be carry-over from other donors' samples. CDR3 region: CASSPTSAGEGGYYGYTF. The CDR3 DNA sequence: TGCGCCAGCAGCCCTACTTCGGCAGGGGAAGGGGGCTACTATGGCTACACCTTC. The variable domain in full, completed from reference TRBV5-1 and TRBJ1-2, reads KAGVTQTPRYLIKTRGQQVTLSCSPISGHRSVSWYQQTPGQGLQFLFEYFSETQRNKGNFPGRFSGRQFSNSRSEMNVSTLELGDSALYLCASSPTSAGEGGYYGYTFGSGTRLTVV.